The 21 T cell receptor beta chains below were found in one sample sequenced in a study of T cells in Graves' hyperthyroidism and ophthalmopathy. RNA transcripts were the template for amplifying TCR beta CDR3 regions. During a first-round RT-PCR of the TCR CDR3, the HTBI primer set was used. TCRdb re-analysed the multiplex PCR reads in MiXCR, keeping a single row per CDR3 protein. The data contain a few hundred thousand distinct CDR3 sequences, around a fifth of them singletons. The source material was blood. The source is a woman in her 70s with Graves' ophthalmopathy.

V and J are TRBV4-3 and TRBJ1-2; D might be TRBD1 (6 bases). Trimming shortened V by 4 bases and J by 4 bases, and 19 bases separated the two germline ends. The CDR3 runs 16 residues. Germline values: CDR1 LGHNA, CDR2 YSLEER. As DNA, the CDR3 is TGCGCCAGCAGCCGAGCAATTACAGGACAGAGCTATGGCTACACCTTC. The encoded protein is CASSRAITGQSYGYTF.

The chain joins TRBV7-2 to TRBJ2-2; D may be TRBD1 (6 bases). The J call may be faulty, since TRBJ1-4 better matches the DNA end. There are 15 residues in the CDR3. Germline CDR1 SGHTA, CDR2 FQGNSA. The DNA for the CDR3 is TGTGCCAGCTCCTATCCGGGACAAACTAATGAAAAACTGTTTTTT. Its protein is CASSYPGQTNEKLFF.

Only a few counts were recorded for this clonotype. This chain joins TRBV6-1 and TRBJ2-1, with a weak D call TRBD2 (6 bases). CDR3 size: 16 residues. Per the germline V gene, CDR1 is MNHNS and CDR2 is SASEGT. V shed 1 base and J shed 10 bases, with 20 bases lying between them. CDR3 DNA sequence: TGTGCCAGCAGTGAAGTTGGGATAGCGGCAGTTCGAGAGCAGTTCTTC. This sequence encodes CASSEVGIAAVREQFF.

This clonotype was counted at least ten times. The chain joins TRBV28 to TRBJ2-3; D is possibly TRBD2 (6 bases). CDR3 size: 15 residues. Germline values: CDR1 MDHEN, CDR2 SYDVKM. The V end lost 2 bases, the J end lost 9 bases, and 18 bases lay between the germline ends. CDR3 loop: CASSLAPFGGRTQYF. DNA of the CDR3: TGTGCCAGCAGTTTAGCCCCTTTTGGGGGGAGAACGCAGTATTTT.

The count of this clonotype is one. The chain carries TRBV19 and TRBJ2-2, with 9 bases lining up with TRBD2. The trim removed 1 base at V and 4 bases at J, leaving 7 bases unmatched. The CDR3 is made up of 17 amino acids. Germline CDR1 LNHDA, CDR2 SQIVND (reference sequence). DNA for the CDR3: TGTGCCAGTAGTATAGTTGGCGGGAGGGCCGTCACCGGGGAGCTGTTTTTT. Translated: CASSIVGGRAVTGELFF.

The V and J genes are TRBV7-2 and TRBJ1-2, with TRBD1 matching 8 bases. The germline V gene encodes CDR1 SGHTA and CDR2 FQGNSA. The V and J ends lost 3 bases and 6 bases, in that order; junction bases with no gene match: 6. The CDR3 consists of 14 residues. CDR3 region: CASSFQGARNGYTF. The CDR3 DNA reads as TGTGCCAGCAGCTTTCAGGGGGCGCGAAATGGCTACACCTTC.

This clonotype was seen at least ten times. The chain couples TRBV20-1 to TRBJ1-5; possible D gene TRBD1, 5 bases. The CDR3 consists of 12 residues. CDR1 and CDR2 (germline): DFQATT, SNEGSKA (reference sequence). V lost 4 bases, J lost 6 bases, and 10 bases lay in between. The CDR3 nucleotides are TGCAGTGCTAATCAGGGCGGTCAGCCCCAGCATTTT. This translates into CSANQGGQPQHF.

In this sample, this clonotype turned up many times. The CDR3 DNA sequence: TGTGCCAGCAGCCGCCAGAGCGGGGTGAACACTGAAGCTTTCTTT. This codes for CASSRQSGVNTEAFF. The chain couples TRBV7-2 to TRBJ1-1; D not resolved. The CDR3 sequence is 15 residues long. Trimming pared 5 bases from V and 0 bases from J, leaving 13 bases between. The germline CDR1 and CDR2 sequences are SGHTA and FQGNSA.

J is TRBJ2-7 and V is TRBV20-1; 11 nucleotides match TRBD2. CDR3 length: 15 residues. From germline, CDR1 is DFQATT and CDR2 SNEGSKA (reference sequence). V was clipped by 4 bases and J by 1 base; unmatched bases: 6. DNA of the CDR3: TGCAGTGCTACTTGGACTAGCGGGCCTTCCTACGAGCAGTACTTC. It specifies CSATWTSGPSYEQYF.

The rearrangement joins TRBV20-1 to TRBJ2-7; tentative D call: TRBD2 (5 bases). Germline V gives CDR1 DFQATT, CDR2 SNEGSKA (reference sequence). The germline V and J ends were trimmed by 3 bases and 3 bases, with 21 bases remaining between them. The CDR3 has 16 residues. The CDR3 nucleotides read TGCAGTGCTAGTGGAGGCACTACGGGAAAAATCTACGAGCAGTACTTC. This encodes CSASGGTTGKIYEQYF.

This clonotype was recorded many times. The rearrangement joins TRBV2 to TRBJ2-7; weak D call: TRBD2 (5 bases). CDR3 size: 16 residues. V lost 7 bases to trimming and J lost 4 bases, with 23 bases between them. Germline-derived CDR1 and CDR2 are SNHLY and FYNNEI. This chain's CDR3 is CASTDGDFPTEYEQYF. For the CDR3, the DNA is TGTGCCAGCACCGACGGGGATTTCCCGACGGAGTACGAGCAGTACTTC.

The CDR3 nucleotides read TGCAGTGCTACTCCCGGGACAGGGACCACCGGGGAGCTGTTTTTT. It is translated as CSATPGTGTTGELFF. The rearrangement uses TRBV20-1 and TRBJ2-2; 9 bases align to TRBD1. Germline V gives CDR1 DFQATT, CDR2 SNEGSKA (reference sequence). V lost 4 bases to trimming and J lost 4 bases; unmatched junction nucleotides: 7. The length of the CDR3 is 15 residues.

The V gene is TRBV4-1, the J gene TRBJ1-1; D gene uncertain. There are 16 residues in the CDR3. Trimming took 2 bases from V and 0 from J, leaving 13 bases between them. Germline CDR1 and CDR2: MGHRA and YSYEKL. CDR3 protein: CASSQFPTHLNTEAFF. The CDR3 DNA is TGCGCCAGCAGCCAATTCCCGACCCACCTGAACACTGAAGCTTTCTTT.

This clonotype turned up a few times. The gene calls are TRBV19 and TRBJ1-4; D call uncertain. The CDR3 covers 13 residues. CDR1 and CDR2 (germline): LNHDA, SQIVND (reference sequence). The V end lost 6 bases, the J end lost 6 bases, and 11 bases lay between the germline ends. The CDR3 sequence is CASSPWRDEKLFF. CDR3 sequence (DNA): TGTGCCAGTAGCCCCTGGAGGGATGAAAAACTGTTTTTT.

This rearrangement joins TRBV16 to TRBJ2-7; TRBD2 matches at 7 bases. With 3 bases clipped from V and 5 bases from J, the junction kept 10 bases outside the gene matches. Germline assignment: CDR1 KGHSY and CDR2 FQNENV. The CDR3 contains 15 residues. CDR3 bases: TGTGCCAGCAGCCACTGGGGAGGGTACGGGGACGAGCAGTACTTC. Translation gives CASSHWGGYGDEQYF.

This clonotype was counted a few times. The genes are TRBV30 and TRBJ2-7; tentatively, D is TRBD2 (6 bases). The germline V and J ends were trimmed by 4 bases and 7 bases, with 17 bases remaining between them. The germline V gene has CDR1 GTSNPN and CDR2 SVGIG (reference sequence). There are 13 residues in the CDR3. This CDR3 reads CAWKGLAMAEQYF. In nucleotides, the CDR3 is TGTGCCTGGAAGGGACTCGCCATGGCGGAGCAGTACTTC.

The chain couples TRBV6-2 or TRBV6-3 to TRBJ1-1; 9 positions match TRBD1. Germline V gives CDR1 MNHEY, CDR2 SVGEGT. Trimming cost V 2 bases and J 2 bases; bases outside gene matches: 6. This CDR3 is built from 16 residues. CDR3 amino acids: CASSYALGQGNTEAFF. The DNA of the CDR3 is TGTGCCAGCAGTTACGCCTTGGGACAGGGAAACACTGAAGCTTTCTTT.

This clonotype occurred a few times. The gene calls are TRBV16 and TRBJ1-1; D is unclear. Between the trimmed V and J ends, which lost 1 base and 0 bases, there was a span of 6 bases. Germline CDR1 reads KGHSY; CDR2 reads FQNENV. The CDR3 loop spans 14 amino acids. The CDR3 region is CASSQFPVNTEAFF. The CDR3 bases are TGTGCCAGCAGCCAATTTCCCGTGAACACTGAAGCTTTCTTT.

This clonotype occurred a few times. The genes are TRBV5-1 and TRBJ1-2; TRBD1 agrees at 7 bases. V lost 4 bases and J lost 5; bases outside the gene matches: 11. The length of the CDR3 is 15 residues. In germline, CDR1 is SGHRS, CDR2 YFSETQ. This chain's CDR3 is CASSPTGTVKYGYTF. CDR3 sequence (DNA): TGCGCCAGCAGCCCAACCGGGACAGTAAAGTATGGCTACACCTTC.

This chain connects TRBV5-1 to TRBJ1-2; TRBD1 might be the D (6 bases). Per the germline V gene, CDR1 is SGHRS and CDR2 is YFSETQ. Trimming removed 4 bases from V and 3 bases from J, with 13 bases in between. The length of the CDR3 is 14 residues. CDR3 sequence: CASSVSGADYGYTF. CDR3 bases: TGCGCCAGCAGCGTATCAGGGGCGGACTATGGCTACACCTTC.

This clonotype has ten or more counts. The genes are TRBV6-1 and TRBJ1-1, with TRBD1 identical over 8 bases. CDR1 MNHNS and CDR2 SASEGT come from the germline V gene. The trim removed 6 bases at V and 1 base at J, leaving 4 bases unmatched. This CDR3 has 14 amino acids. CDR3 DNA sequence: TGTGCCAGCAGCAACGGACAGGGGAACACTGAAGCTTTCTTT. Encoded protein: CASSNGQGNTEAFF.